The T cell receptor beta chain described here comes from a study of cytomegalovirus exposure and HLA in healthy donors. In the PCR, 60 Vbeta and 13 Jbeta primers were used. Some clones are missing from TCRdb's copy, which holds only in-frame ones; the method was immunoSEQ multiplex PCR. The profile shows about 99,000 clones, over 65% of them singletons. Germline trimming cut 6 bases from V and 3 bases from J; bases unmatched to any gene: 8. This CDR3 spans 15 amino acids. In germline, CDR1 is MNHEY, CDR2 SVGAGI. As regards this clone: The antigen is unknown.

General study points: Based on reports, TCR beta sequences accurately predicted HLA-A and HLA-B alleles for most subjects. Most TCR sequences were seen very rarely across donors, but some public TCRs occurred in many. Trimming of TCR beta V- and J-genes showed a link, identified in a later analysis, to a missense DCLRE1C variant.

The sequencing sample was made of PBMCs. The receptor was isolated from a woman aged 40-49 years in good health and CMV-seronegative. This chain joins TRBV6-5 and TRBJ2-7; 10 nucleotides align to TRBD1. CDR3 amino acids: CASSRAGTGVYEQYF. The CDR3 DNA sequence: TGTGCCAGCAGCCGCGCCGGGACAGGGGTCTACGAGCAGTACTTC.